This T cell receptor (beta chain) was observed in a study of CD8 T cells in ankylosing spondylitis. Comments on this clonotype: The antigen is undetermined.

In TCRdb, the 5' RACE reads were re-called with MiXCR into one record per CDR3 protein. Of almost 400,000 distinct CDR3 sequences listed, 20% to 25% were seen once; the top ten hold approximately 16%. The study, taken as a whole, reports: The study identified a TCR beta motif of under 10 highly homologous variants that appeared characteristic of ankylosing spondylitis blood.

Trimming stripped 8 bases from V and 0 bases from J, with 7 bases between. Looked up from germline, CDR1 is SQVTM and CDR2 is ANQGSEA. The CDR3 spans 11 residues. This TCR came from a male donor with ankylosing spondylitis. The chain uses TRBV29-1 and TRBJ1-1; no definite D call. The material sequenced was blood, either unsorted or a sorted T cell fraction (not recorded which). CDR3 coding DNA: TGCAGCACGCGGTTGAACACTGAAGCTTTCTTT. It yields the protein CSTRLNTEAFF.